This T cell receptor beta chain is from a study of blood T cell repertoires in COVID-19. Study details: Samples representing acute and convalescent COVID-19 were sourced from the United States, Italy and Spain. The cDNA or gDNA used as material had been derived from T cells, B-cell-depleted T cells, or PBMCs.

Recruited during active infection, patients (from Seattle) were subsequently followed longitudinally. Germline CDR1 is SGDLS and CDR2 is YYNGEE. This CDR3 region has 19 residues. Trimming cost V 1 base and J 7 bases; bases outside gene matches: 17. Methods used by the authors: Estimates of nucleated cell counts were drawn from the amplification of reference gene primers. The data were produced by immunoSEQ multiplex PCR, yet TCRdb's version contains in-frame clones alone and is incomplete. That table furnishes V, J and clone size, whereas the DNA furnished D and trimming. The data show over 200,000 clones, over 80% seen once.

The rearrangement links TRBV9 to TRBJ2-2; 9 bases agree with TRBD2. The clonotype originates from a woman under 40 with COVID-19, enrolled during active disease. Sequencing used peripheral blood. The CDR3 loop reads CASSVPAVVASGMDGELFF. The DNA for the CDR3 is TGTGCCAGCAGCGTACCGGCCGTCGTCGCTAGCGGGATGGACGGGGAGCTGTTTTTT.